Only one count was recorded for the clone carrying this T cell receptor beta chain. What it binds is not known. It was version v3.0 of the immunoSEQ assay that was run at survey level. Sequencing used immunoSEQ multiplex PCR; TCRdb keeps in-frame clones, though not all of them. The repertoire includes 13,000 to 15,000 clones, more than 75% of them detected once, and 25% to 35% sits in the top ten. The CDR3 is 15 amino acids. Germline values: CDR1 SNHLY, CDR2 FYNNEI. V lost 4 bases, J lost 6 bases, and 15 bases lay in between. This record belongs to a study of long-term antiretroviral therapy in people with HIV. Study findings and constraints: Dominant in the repertoire at all time points were clones expanded before ART. Specimen acquisition occurred between the mid-2000s and the late 2010s, potentially under older ART regimens.

This sequence originates from a man in his forties with HIV. The rearrangement uses TRBV2 and TRBJ2-2; a weak D match, TRBD2 (6 bases). Material: unsorted PBMCs, obtained 3.1 years after starting antiretroviral therapy. The DNA for the CDR3 is TGTGCCAGCAGTGCCAGGGAGGAAGGAGCCGGGGAGCTGTTTTTT. This translates into CASSAREEGAGELFF.